The clone carrying this T cell receptor (beta chain) was counted only a few times. The data originate from a study of identical twins. The CDR3 has 11 amino acids. V was trimmed by 10 bases and J by 2 bases, leaving 9 bases between them. Germline V gene lookup returns CDR1 MNHEY and CDR2 SVGEGT. TCRdb ran MiXCR on the 5' RACE reads and lists one entry per CDR3 protein. The table shows some 790,000 distinct CDR3 sequences, with 18% occurring only once. The sample was also linked to a second study, of T cells expressing NK-cell markers. That paper states: According to the study, TCR beta repertoires originated from sorted CD3+CD56+NKG2C+, CD3+CD56+NKG2C- and CD3+CD56-NKG2C+ T cells. Of the CD8+ T cells in about 6 donors, about 1.0-7.0% belonged to dominant NKG2C+ clonotypes.

Sequenced: PBMCs. This rearrangement joins TRBV6-2 or TRBV6-3 to TRBJ2-7; possible D gene TRBD1, 6 bases. The receptor's source is a woman aged 18-29 years in good health. The CDR3 nucleotides read TGTGCCACAGGGGTCGCCTACGAGCAGTACTTC. Translated, it gives CATGVAYEQYF.